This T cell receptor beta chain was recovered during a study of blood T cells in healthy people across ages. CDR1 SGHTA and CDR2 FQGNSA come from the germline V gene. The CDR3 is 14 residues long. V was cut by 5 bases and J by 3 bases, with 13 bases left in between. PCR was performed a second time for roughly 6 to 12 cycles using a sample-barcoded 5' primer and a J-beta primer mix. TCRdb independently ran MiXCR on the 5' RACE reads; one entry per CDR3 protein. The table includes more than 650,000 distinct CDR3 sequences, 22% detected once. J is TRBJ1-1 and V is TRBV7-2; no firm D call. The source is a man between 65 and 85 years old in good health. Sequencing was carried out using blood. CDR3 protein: CASSIEAGHTEAFF. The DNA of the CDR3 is TGTGCCAGCAGCATAGAAGCCGGACACACTGAAGCTTTCTTT.